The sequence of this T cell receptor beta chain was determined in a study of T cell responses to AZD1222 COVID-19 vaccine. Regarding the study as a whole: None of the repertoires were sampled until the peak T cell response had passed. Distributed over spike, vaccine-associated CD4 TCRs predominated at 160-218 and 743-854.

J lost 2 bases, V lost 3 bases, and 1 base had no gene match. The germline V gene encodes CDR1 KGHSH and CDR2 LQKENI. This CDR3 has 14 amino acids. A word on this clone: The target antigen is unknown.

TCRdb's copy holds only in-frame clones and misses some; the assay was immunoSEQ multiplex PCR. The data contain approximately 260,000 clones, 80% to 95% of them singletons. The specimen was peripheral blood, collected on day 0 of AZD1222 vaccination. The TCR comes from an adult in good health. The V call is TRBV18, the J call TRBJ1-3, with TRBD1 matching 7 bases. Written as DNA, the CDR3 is TGTGCCAGCTCACCGCAGGGGGCTGGAAACACCATATATTTT. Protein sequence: CASSPQGAGNTIYF.